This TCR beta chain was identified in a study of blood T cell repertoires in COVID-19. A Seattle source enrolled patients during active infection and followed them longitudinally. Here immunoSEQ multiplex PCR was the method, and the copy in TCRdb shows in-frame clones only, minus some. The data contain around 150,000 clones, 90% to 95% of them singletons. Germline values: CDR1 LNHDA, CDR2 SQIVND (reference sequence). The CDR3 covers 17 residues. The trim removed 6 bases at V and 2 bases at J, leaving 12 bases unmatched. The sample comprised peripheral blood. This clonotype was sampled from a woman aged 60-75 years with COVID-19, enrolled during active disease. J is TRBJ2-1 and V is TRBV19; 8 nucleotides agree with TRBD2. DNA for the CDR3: TGTGCCAGTAGCAGAGCTCGTCGGGGGGGGCCCTACAATGAGCAGTTCTTC. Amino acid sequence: CASSRARRGGPYNEQFF. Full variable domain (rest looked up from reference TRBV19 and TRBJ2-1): DGGITQSPKYLFRKEGQNVTLSCEQNLNHDAMYWYRQDPGQGLRLIYYSQIVNDFQKGDIAEGYSVSREKKESFPLTVTSAQKNPTAFYLCASSRARRGGPYNEQFFGPGTRLTVL.